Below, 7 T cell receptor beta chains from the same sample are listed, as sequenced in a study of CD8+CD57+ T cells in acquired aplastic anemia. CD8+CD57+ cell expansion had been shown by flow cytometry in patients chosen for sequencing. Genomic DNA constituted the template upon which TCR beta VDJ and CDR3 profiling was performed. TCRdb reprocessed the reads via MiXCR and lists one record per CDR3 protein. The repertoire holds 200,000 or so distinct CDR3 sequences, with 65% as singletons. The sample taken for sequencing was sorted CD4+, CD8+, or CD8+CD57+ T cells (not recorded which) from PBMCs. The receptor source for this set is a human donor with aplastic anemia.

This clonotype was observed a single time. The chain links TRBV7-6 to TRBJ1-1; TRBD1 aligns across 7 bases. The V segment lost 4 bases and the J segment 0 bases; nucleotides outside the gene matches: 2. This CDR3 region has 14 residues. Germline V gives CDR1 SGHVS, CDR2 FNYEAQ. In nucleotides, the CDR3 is TGTGCCAGCAGCTCGGGACAGCTGAACACTGAAGCTTTCTTT. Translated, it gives CASSSGQLNTEAFF.

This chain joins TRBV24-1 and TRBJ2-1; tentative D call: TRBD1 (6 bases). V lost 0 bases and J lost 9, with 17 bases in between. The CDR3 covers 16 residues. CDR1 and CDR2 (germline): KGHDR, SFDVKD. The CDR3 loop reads CATSDLRGTGSGEQFF. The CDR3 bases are TGTGCCACCAGTGATTTGCGGGGTACAGGGTCCGGTGAGCAGTTCTTC.

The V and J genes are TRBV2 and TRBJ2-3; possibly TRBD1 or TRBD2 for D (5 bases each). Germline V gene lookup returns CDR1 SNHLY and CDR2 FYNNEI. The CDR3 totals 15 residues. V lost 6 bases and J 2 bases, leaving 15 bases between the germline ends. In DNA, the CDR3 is TGTGCCAGCAGCACTACAGGAGGATCCACAGATACGCAGTATTTT. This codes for CASSTTGGSTDTQYF. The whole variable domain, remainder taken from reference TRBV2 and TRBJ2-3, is EPEVTQTPSHQVTQMGQEVILRCVPISNHLYFYWYRQILGQKVEFLVSFYNNEISEKSEIFDDQFSVERPDGSNFTLKIRSTKLEDSAMYFCASSTTGGSTDTQYFGPGTRLTVL.

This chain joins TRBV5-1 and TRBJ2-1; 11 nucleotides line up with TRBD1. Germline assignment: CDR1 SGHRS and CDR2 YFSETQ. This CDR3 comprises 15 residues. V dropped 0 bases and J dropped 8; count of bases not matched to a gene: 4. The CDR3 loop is CASSLGTGGVDEQFF. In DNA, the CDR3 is TGCGCCAGCAGCTTGGGGACAGGGGGCGTGGATGAGCAGTTCTTC.

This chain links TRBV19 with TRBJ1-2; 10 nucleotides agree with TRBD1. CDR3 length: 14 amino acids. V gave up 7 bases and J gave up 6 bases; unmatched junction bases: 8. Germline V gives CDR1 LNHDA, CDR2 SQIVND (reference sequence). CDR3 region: CASTVTGTGDGYTF. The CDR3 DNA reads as TGTGCCAGTACGGTAACCGGGACAGGGGATGGCTACACCTTC.

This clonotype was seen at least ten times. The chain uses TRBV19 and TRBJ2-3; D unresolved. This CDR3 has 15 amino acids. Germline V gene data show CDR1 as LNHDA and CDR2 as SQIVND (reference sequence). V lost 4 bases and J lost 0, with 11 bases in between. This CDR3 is CASSTWTVSTDTQYF. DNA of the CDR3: TGTGCCAGTAGTACTTGGACGGTCAGCACAGATACGCAGTATTTT. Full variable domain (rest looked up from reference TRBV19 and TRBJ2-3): DGGITQSPKYLFRKEGQNVTLSCEQNLNHDAMYWYRQDPGQGLRLIYYSQIVNDFQKGDIAEGYSVSREKKESFPLTVTSAQKNPTAFYLCASSTWTVSTDTQYFGPGTRLTVL.

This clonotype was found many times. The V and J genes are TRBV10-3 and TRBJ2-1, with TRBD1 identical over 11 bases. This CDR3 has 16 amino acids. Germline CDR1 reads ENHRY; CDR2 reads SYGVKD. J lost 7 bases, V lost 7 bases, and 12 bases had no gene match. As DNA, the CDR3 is TGTGCCATCATCCACCGCCGGGACAGGGGGAGGAATGAGCAGTTCTTC. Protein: CAIIHRRDRGRNEQFF.